The T cell receptor beta chain described here comes from a study of T cells in Graves' hyperthyroidism and ophthalmopathy. Study-level points and caveats: Blood also held most thyroid clonotypes expanded beyond 0.001.

V lost 2 bases and J 8 bases, leaving 9 bases between the germline ends. The CDR3 length is 12 residues. Per the germline V gene, CDR1 is MNHNS and CDR2 is SASEGT. Exclusion followed for patients with uncontrolled infection, other autoimmune disease, pregnancy or lactation. Diagnoses used clinical symptoms, serum thyroxine and TRAb, thyroid ultrasound and orbital computed tomography. Each 10 ml fresh peripheral blood draw supplied the PBMCs. Amplification targeted TCR beta CDR3 regions from RNA transcripts. When the TCR CDR3 underwent first-round RT-PCR, the HTBI primer set was used. One entry per CDR3 protein, called by TCRdb with MiXCR from the multiplex PCR reads. The table shows some 500,000 distinct CDR3 sequences, with about 16% occurring only once. This clonotype appeared many times. Its antigen is not identified.

The chain recombines TRBV6-1 with TRBJ1-2; no clear D gene. The receptor's source is a woman in her 30s with Graves' ophthalmopathy. Sequenced material: blood. The CDR3 DNA sequence: TGTGCCAGCAGTGAAATACCGGGGGGCTACACCTTC. It codes for CASSEIPGGYTF.